The next 20 T cell receptor beta chains were all read from a single sample in a study of yellow fever vaccine responses in identical twins (dated 2018 in TCRdb). The library was obtained by RT-PCR. The reads were generated on an Illumina HiSeq 2500. The raw public data were reprocessed by TCRdb itself: fastp quality trimming at Q25, MiXCR clonotype calling, in-frame beta chains only. Each CDR3 protein appears once, grouped with its most common genes and DNA. Recorded for this sample are fewer than 11,000 distinct CDR3 sequences; approximately 82% of them occurred a single time. The leading ten clones occupy 2% to 2.5% of the sample. The specimen comprised T cells from blood (PBMCs), unsorted or a sorted subset (not recorded which), sampled before or after yellow fever vaccination (not recorded which). The source of these receptors is a woman aged 18-29 years who received the yellow fever vaccine. Donor details come from another sample of the same person, matched by shared clones.

The chain is built from TRBV7-6 and TRBJ2-1; TRBD2 aligns across 13 bases. J was trimmed by 0 bases and V by 5 bases; bases with no gene match: 13. Germline CDR1 SGHVS, CDR2 FNYEAQ. This CDR3 is 20 amino acids long. CDR3 DNA sequence: TGTGCCAGCAGCGGAGGACTAGCGGGAGAAGGTTTTCGCTCCTACAATGAGCAGTTCTTC. It encodes CASSGGLAGEGFRSYNEQFF. The whole variable domain, remainder taken from reference TRBV7-6 and TRBJ2-1, is GAGVSQSPRYKVTKRGQDVALRCDPISGHVSLYWYRQALGQGPEFLTYFNYEAQQDKSGLPNDRFSAERPEGSISTLTIQRTEQRDSAMYRCASSGGLAGEGFRSYNEQFFGPGTRLTVL.

This chain connects TRBV5-1 to TRBJ2-7; D gene ambiguous. Per the germline V gene, CDR1 is SGHRS and CDR2 is YFSETQ. This CDR3 has 16 amino acids. Trimming took 4 bases from V and 6 from J, leaving 23 bases between them. The CDR3 region has the DNA TGCGCCAGCAGCCCAATGGCTGAATTTGTAGGAACCGAGCAGTACTTC. It yields the protein CASSPMAEFVGTEQYF.

The CDR3 sequence: CASSPPSGRRSYEQYF. The CDR3 DNA sequence: TGTGCCAGCAGTCCCCCTAGCGGGAGGAGGTCCTACGAGCAGTACTTC. This chain connects TRBV12-3 or TRBV12-4 to TRBJ2-7, with 11 positions matching TRBD2. The CDR3 runs 16 residues. J gave up 1 base and V 5 bases, and 7 bases lay outside the gene matches.

The chain is built from TRBV10-3 and TRBJ2-5; TRBD1 is a possible D gene (6 bases). The CDR3 consists of 15 residues. From germline, CDR1 is ENHRY and CDR2 SYGVKD. Deletions cut 7 bases from V and 5 bases from J, with 20 bases between. Here the CDR3 DNA reads TGTGCCATCAAGTTTACGGTGGCAGGGGAGGAGACCCAGTACTTC. Its translation is CAIKFTVAGEETQYF.

The chain combines TRBV28 with TRBJ1-1; D call uncertain. Trimming left V 7 bases short and J 4 bases short, with 19 bases between. The germline V gene has CDR1 MDHEN and CDR2 SYDVKM. The CDR3 runs 15 residues. CDR3 residues: CASMGSRVLGTEAFF. The CDR3, as DNA: TGTGCCAGCATGGGTTCTCGGGTTTTGGGCACTGAAGCTTTCTTT.

This chain uses TRBV11-1 with TRBJ2-5, with D unclear. The germline CDR1 and CDR2 sequences are SGHAT and FQDESV (reference sequence). The CDR3 runs 14 residues. V shed 5 bases and J shed 1 base, with 11 bases lying between them. The CDR3 region is CASSLISIQETQYF. CDR3 nucleotide sequence: TGTGCCAGCAGCCTGATCTCGATCCAAGAGACCCAGTACTTC.

The chain employs TRBV11-2 and TRBJ2-4; D gene unclear. The CDR3 is 12 residues long. The germline gives CDR1 SGHAT, CDR2 FQNNGV. The V gene lost 1 base and the J gene lost 9 bases, with 7 bases spanning the gap. CDR3 region: CASSLGFGIQYF. CDR3 DNA: TGTGCCAGCAGCTTAGGGTTTGGCATTCAGTACTTC.

This chain uses TRBV2 with TRBJ1-1; weak D call: TRBD1 (6 bases). This CDR3 region has 13 residues. V lost 5 bases to trimming and J lost 4 bases, with 11 bases between them. From germline, CDR1 is SNHLY and CDR2 FYNNEI. CDR3 loop: CASSRQEGTEAFF. The CDR3 DNA sequence: TGTGCCAGCAGTCGACAGGAGGGCACTGAAGCTTTCTTT.

The chain has TRBV12-3 or TRBV12-4 and TRBJ2-2; D remains ambiguous. V lost 2 bases and J 8 bases, leaving 12 bases between the germline ends. The CDR3 has 14 residues. CDR3 in DNA: TGTGCCAGCAGTTTATTCTTTTCCGGTGGGGAGCTGTTTTTT. It encodes CASSLFFSGGELFF.

This clonotype was counted between two and nine times. This chain uses TRBV7-2 with TRBJ2-2; 8 bases map to TRBD2. CDR1 and CDR2 (germline): SGHTA, FQGNSA. There are 16 residues in the CDR3. V trimming: 0 bases; J trimming: 4 bases; junction bases outside the gene matches: 4. The CDR3 here is CASSLAPGGRTGELFF. The CDR3 DNA reads as TGTGCCAGCAGCTTAGCGCCGGGGGGGCGCACCGGGGAGCTGTTTTTT.

CDR3 in DNA: TGTGCCATCAGCCTAGAGGCGGGACAGGACAATGAGCAGTTCTTC. Amino acids: CAISLEAGQDNEQFF. V is TRBV10-3 and J is TRBJ2-1; 8 nucleotides match TRBD1. V lost 6 bases, J lost 5 bases, and 9 bases stayed unmatched. The germline V gene has CDR1 ENHRY and CDR2 SYGVKD. The CDR3 runs 15 residues.

The chain recombines TRBV18 with TRBJ2-3, with TRBD1 matching 7 bases. Losses at the gene ends were 2 bases for V and 3 bases for J; bases not matched to a gene: 8. The CDR3 sequence is 16 residues long. CDR1 and CDR2 from the germline V gene are KGHSH and LQKENI. In DNA form, the CDR3 reads TGTGCCAGCTCACCATTAGTCATCAGGGGGACAGATACGCAGTATTTT. This encodes CASSPLVIRGTDTQYF.

The rearrangement joins TRBV2 to TRBJ2-7, with D possibly TRBD1 on 6 matching bases. The CDR3 spans 14 residues. V was pared by 7 bases and J by 0 bases, with 13 bases between. Germline CDR1 reads SNHLY; CDR2 reads FYNNEI. The CDR3 DNA reads as TGTGCCAGCACCAGGGACACGAGCTCCTACGAGCAGTACTTC. It specifies CASTRDTSSYEQYF.

The chain combines TRBV20-1 with TRBJ2-1; D uncertain. This CDR3 is built from 13 residues. V lost 1 base and J lost 0, with 4 bases in between. CDR1 is DFQATT and CDR2 is SNEGSKA in the germline V gene (reference sequence). The DNA of the CDR3 is TGCAGTGCTAGAGTCTTCTCCTACAATGAGCAGTTCTTC. As protein: CSARVFSYNEQFF.

This sequence joins TRBV3-1 and TRBJ1-4; D call uncertain. The V and J ends lost 0 bases and 7 bases respectively, with 12 bases between them. Per germline, CDR1 LGHDT and CDR2 YNNKEL (reference sequence). The CDR3 is 15 residues long. CDR3 loop: CASSQDFGIPEKLFF. The CDR3 bases are TGTGCCAGCAGCCAAGATTTCGGTATACCTGAAAAACTGTTTTTT.

This clonotype was counted only a few times. The V and J genes are TRBV2 and TRBJ2-1; D not certain. This CDR3 spans 16 amino acids. Trimming shortened V by 3 bases and J by 0 bases, and 12 bases separated the two germline ends. Germline CDR1 SNHLY, CDR2 FYNNEI. CDR3 protein: CASSERHPSSYNEQFF. Here the CDR3 DNA reads TGTGCCAGCAGTGAGCGACACCCGAGCTCCTACAATGAGCAGTTCTTC.

J is TRBJ1-4 and V is TRBV5-5; D is unresolved. This CDR3 spans 12 amino acids. Per germline, CDR1 SGHKS and CDR2 YYEKEE (reference sequence). The germline V and J ends were trimmed by 1 base and 5 bases, with 3 bases remaining between them. This CDR3 is CASSLRNEKLFF. For the CDR3, the DNA is TGTGCCAGCAGCTTGCGCAATGAAAAACTGTTTTTT.

The rearrangement joins TRBV6-1 to TRBJ1-1; D not certain. The CDR3 has 16 amino acids. The V and J ends lost 5 bases and 1 base respectively, with 17 bases between them. CDR1 is MNHNS and CDR2 is SASEGT in the germline V gene. CDR3 nucleotides: TGTGCCAGCAGTATAAAATTCGGGCGGAAGAACACTGAAGCTTTCTTT. It specifies CASSIKFGRKNTEAFF.

The V and J genes are TRBV4-1 and TRBJ1-3; no firm D call. CDR1 is MGHRA, CDR2 YSYEKL, per germline. The CDR3 contains 14 residues. Deletions cut 6 bases from V and 2 bases from J, with 11 bases between. This chain's CDR3 is CASSRPPAGNTIYF. The CDR3 DNA reads as TGCGCCAGCAGTCGCCCCCCTGCTGGAAACACCATATATTTT.

The chain couples TRBV27 to TRBJ1-1; D unclear. This CDR3 has 13 residues. Germline CDR1 reads MNHEY; CDR2 reads SMNVEV (reference sequence). V was cut by 9 bases and J by 3 bases, with 14 bases left in between. CDR3 sequence reads: CASSRTMDTEAFF. The CDR3 nucleotides are TGTGCCAGTAGCCGAACTATGGACACTGAAGCTTTCTTT.